One and the same sample provided the 24 T cell receptor beta chains below, sequenced in a study of CD8+ T cells in alopecia areata. Roughly 5 patients' sorted CD4+ cells yielded CD25+CD127- cells. Extracted from the samples, RNA was reverse transcribed into cDNA to serve as the sequencing template. Sequenced by immunoSEQ multiplex PCR; TCRdb stores in-frame clones only, minus some. This sample has around 35,000 clones; under 65% occur once, and the top ten carry over 1.5%. Sequencing was performed on CD4+ Tregs sorted from blood. The receptors derive from a human donor with alopecia areata.

The CDR3 sequence is CASSPPGTNEKLFF. In nucleotides, the CDR3 is TGTGCCAGCTCACCACCTGGGACTAATGAAAAACTGTTTTTT. The chain has TRBV18 and TRBJ1-4; D gene uncertain. CDR1 and CDR2 (germline): KGHSH, LQKENI. There are 14 residues in the CDR3. Trimming took 0 bases from V and 2 from J, leaving 4 bases between them.

A few counts support this clone. V is TRBV7-2 and J is TRBJ2-1; 7 nucleotides match TRBD1. The germline V gene encodes CDR1 SGHTA and CDR2 FQGNSA. This CDR3 region has 15 residues. Trimming cost V 0 bases and J 8 bases; bases outside gene matches: 7. CDR3 sequence reads: CASSLAARGWYEQFF. As DNA, the CDR3 is TGTGCCAGCAGCTTAGCGGCCAGGGGGTGGTATGAGCAGTTCTTC.

As DNA, the CDR3 is TGTGCCAGCAGCTTGGCCAGCTCTGGAAACACCATATATTTT. Its translation: CASSLASSGNTIYF. The chain is built from TRBV7-2 and TRBJ1-3, with no clear D. The germline V gene has CDR1 SGHTA and CDR2 FQGNSA. V shed 3 bases and J shed 0 bases, with 6 bases lying between them. The length of the CDR3 is 14 residues.

The V call is TRBV5-4, the J call TRBJ2-3, with unresolved D. With 1 base removed from V and 0 bases from J, the gap between germline ends came to 12 bases. Germline V gene sequence: CDR1 SGHNT, CDR2 YYREEE (reference sequence). The CDR3 totals 16 residues. CDR3 loop: CASSLISVVSTDTQYF. In nucleotides, the CDR3 is TGTGCCAGCAGCTTGATATCGGTAGTTAGCACAGATACGCAGTATTTT.

J is TRBJ1-4 and V is TRBV5-1; D perhaps matches TRBD1 (5 bases). V was pared by 6 bases and J by 0 bases, with 12 bases between. The CDR3 runs 15 residues. From germline, CDR1 is SGHRS and CDR2 YFSETQ. The CDR3 protein is CASTLGVATNEKLFF. Here the CDR3 DNA reads TGCGCCAGCACTCTGGGGGTTGCAACTAATGAAAAACTGTTTTTT.

The chain carries TRBV5-1 and TRBJ2-3, with D possibly matching TRBD1 (7 bases). This CDR3 is 15 amino acids long. CDR1 and CDR2 (germline): SGHRS, YFSETQ. V lost 3 bases, J lost 2 bases, and 13 bases lay in between. The CDR3 sequence: CASSWGDSSTDTQYF. DNA of the CDR3: TGCGCCAGCAGCTGGGGGGACAGCTCCACAGATACGCAGTATTTT.

This clone has just a few counts. V gene TRBV7-2 combines with J gene TRBJ1-5; 7 bases are a match to TRBD1. The length of the CDR3 is 13 residues. In germline, CDR1 is SGHTA, CDR2 FQGNSA. With V trimmed by 5 bases and J by 4 bases, 2 bases remained unmatched. The CDR3 nucleotides are TGTGCCAGCAGCGGGACAGCGAATCAGCCCCAGCATTTT. Encoded protein: CASSGTANQPQHF. The entire variable domain, with the rest obtained from reference TRBV7-2 and TRBJ1-5, is as follows: GAGVSQSPSNKVTEKGKDVELRCDPISGHTALYWYRQSLGQGLEFLIYFQGNSAPDKSGLPSDRFSAERTGGSVSTLTIQRTQQEDSAVYLCASSGTANQPQHFGDGTRLSIL.

The V and J genes are TRBV4-3 and TRBJ2-1; either TRBD1 or TRBD2 may supply D (5 bases each). The germline V gene has CDR1 LGHNA and CDR2 YSLEER. The length of the CDR3 is 14 residues. V lost 2 bases, J lost 11 bases, and 16 bases lay in between. The CDR3, as DNA: TGCGCCAGCAGCCAAAGTTGGACCGGGACGAAGCAGTTCTTC. Translated: CASSQSWTGTKQFF.

The rearrangement links TRBV5-1 to TRBJ2-7; 11 bases fit TRBD1. The germline CDR1 and CDR2 sequences are SGHRS and YFSETQ. With 5 bases clipped from V and 3 bases from J, the junction kept 10 bases outside the gene matches. CDR3 length: 16 amino acids. CDR3 in DNA: TGCGCCAGCAGTCACACATCCGGGACAGGGGGCTACGAGCAGTACTTC. This gives the protein CASSHTSGTGGYEQYF.

This rearrangement joins TRBV28 to TRBJ2-1, with TRBD2 identical over 8 bases. This CDR3 comprises 13 residues. The V segment lost 6 bases and the J segment 3 bases; nucleotides outside the gene matches: 1. The germline V gene has CDR1 MDHEN and CDR2 SYDVKM. The CDR3 sequence: CASRAGGYNEQFF. In DNA form, the CDR3 reads TGTGCCAGCAGGGCGGGAGGCTACAATGAGCAGTTCTTC.

The chain carries TRBV4-3 and TRBJ2-2; 10 bases are a match to TRBD2. V trimming: 0 bases; J trimming: 4 bases; junction bases outside the gene matches: 5. CDR3 length: 17 amino acids. Germline-derived CDR1 and CDR2 are LGHNA and YSLEER. The CDR3 nucleotides are TGCGCCAGCAGCCAAGAAAGTCTAGCGGGAGCCACCGGGGAGCTGTTTTTT. As protein: CASSQESLAGATGELFF.

The chain employs TRBV6-5 and TRBJ2-7; tentative D call: TRBD2 (5 bases). CDR1 MNHEY and CDR2 SVGAGI come from the germline V gene. Trimming removed 5 bases at V and 6 bases at J, with 20 bases between. This CDR3 spans 15 amino acids. CDR3 protein: CASSPVRGSRGEQYF. CDR3 coding DNA: TGTGCCAGCAGTCCGGTTCGAGGGTCGCGCGGCGAGCAGTACTTC.

The CDR3 reads CASSYSRLAETQYF. The CDR3 nucleotides are TGTGCCAGCAGTTACTCGAGACTAGCGGAGACCCAGTACTTC. J is TRBJ2-5 and V is TRBV6-5; 8 bases match TRBD2. Germline CDR1 and CDR2: MNHEY and SVGAGI. The CDR3 contains 14 residues. V dropped 0 bases and J dropped 5; count of bases not matched to a gene: 2.

There are a few counts of this clone. The chain recombines TRBV28 with TRBJ2-5; no clear D. The CDR3 is 12 residues long. CDR1 and CDR2 (germline): MDHEN, SYDVKM. V lost 6 bases to trimming and J lost 5 bases, with 10 bases between them. CDR3 nucleotide sequence: TGTGCCAGCAGGACCCTAACGGAGACCCAGTACTTC. It translates to CASRTLTETQYF.

The chain couples TRBV19 to TRBJ2-5; maybe TRBD1 (5 bases). Germline V gives CDR1 LNHDA, CDR2 SQIVND (reference sequence). The CDR3 consists of 13 residues. Trimming took off 5 bases at V and 1 base at J, with 8 bases between the two ends. The CDR3 DNA reads TGTGCCAGTAGTCAGGGTGCCCAAGAGACCCAGTACTTC. The encoded protein is CASSQGAQETQYF.

This clone was observed a single time. The J gene is TRBJ2-5, the V gene TRBV27, with 7 bases fitting TRBD2. V was clipped by 6 bases and J by 5 bases; unmatched bases: 9. This CDR3 has 14 residues. Germline V CDR1 and CDR2: MNHEY, SMNVEV (reference sequence). CDR3 coding DNA: TGTGCCAGCAGATCGACTAGCCGAGGGGAGACCCAGTACTTC. Protein product: CASRSTSRGETQYF.

About this clone: This clone may be a read error of a much larger clone one base away. The sample carries other DNA sequences with the same CDR3. V and J are TRBV19 and TRBJ1-5, with TRBD1 matching over 10 bases. Germline CDR1 reads LNHDA; CDR2 reads SQIVND (reference sequence). The CDR3 totals 16 residues. V was clipped by 4 bases and J by 2 bases; unmatched bases: 5. CDR3 in amino acids: CASSKGTGVGNQPQHF. In DNA form, the CDR3 reads TGTGCCAGTAGTAAGGGGACAGGGGTGGGCAATCAGCCCCAGCATTTT.

This chain links TRBV7-3 with TRBJ1-2; D remains unclear. This CDR3 contains 13 residues. Trimming removed 5 bases from V and 2 bases from J, with 9 bases in between. The germline CDR1 and CDR2 sequences are SGHTA and FQGTGA. The CDR3 protein is CASSPVPNYGYTF. The CDR3 coding sequence is TGTGCCAGCAGCCCCGTCCCCAACTATGGCTACACCTTC.

This rearrangement joins TRBV6-5 to TRBJ2-7, with D perhaps matching TRBD2 (5 bases). The CDR3 is made up of 15 amino acids. From germline, CDR1 is MNHEY and CDR2 SVGAGI. V lost 0 bases and J 4 bases, leaving 13 bases between the germline ends. CDR3 DNA sequence: TGTGCCAGCAGTTACTCGGCGGGTCGCGGGTACGAGCAGTACTTC. Its protein is CASSYSAGRGYEQYF.

The V and J genes are TRBV5-6 and TRBJ2-5; 10 bases map to TRBD1. V gave up 4 bases and J gave up 9 bases; unmatched junction bases: 15. CDR1 SGHDT and CDR2 YYEEEE come from the germline V gene. The length of the CDR3 is 16 residues. CDR3 nucleotides: TGTGCCAGCAGCGATTTAAGTTGGGACAGGGGATTTTCCCAGTACTTC. Its translation is CASSDLSWDRGFSQYF. Combining the CDR3 with reference TRBV5-6 and TRBJ2-5 gives the whole variable domain DAGVTQSPTHLIKTRGQQVTLRCSPKSGHDTVSWYQQALGQGPQFIFQYYEEEERQRGNFPDRFSGHQFPNYSSELNVNALLLGDSALYLCASSDLSWDRGFSQYFGPGTRLLVL.

The rearrangement uses TRBV5-1 and TRBJ1-1, with D perhaps matching TRBD1 (5 bases). The CDR3 length is 15 residues. V was shortened by 0 bases and J by 4 bases, with 13 bases between the two germline ends. The germline V gene has CDR1 SGHRS and CDR2 YFSETQ. CDR3 DNA sequence: TGCGCCAGCAGCTTGGAACGGCTGGGGGGCACTGAAGCTTTCTTT. Translation gives CASSLERLGGTEAFF.

The chain uses TRBV6-5 and TRBJ1-2, with D unclear. Germline V gene data show CDR1 as MNHEY and CDR2 as SVGAGI. The ends were cut back, 4 bases at V and 4 bases at J, with 13 bases in the middle. The CDR3 is 14 amino acids. CDR3 nucleotides: TGTGCCAGCAGTTCTGGGTTGAGAAGCTATGGCTACACCTTC. It specifies CASSSGLRSYGYTF.

The chain uses TRBV7-8 and TRBJ2-7; D is unresolved. The CDR3 extends over 13 amino acids. V dropped 1 base and J dropped 6 bases, with 10 bases sitting between them. CDR1 is SGHVS and CDR2 is FQNEAQ in the germline V gene. The CDR3 here is CASSLGAAFEQYF. The CDR3 region has the DNA TGTGCCAGCAGCTTAGGGGCAGCTTTCGAGCAGTACTTC.

In the case of this clone: Compared with germline, one end of the junction differs, possibly owing to a read error. V gene TRBV29-1 combines with J gene TRBJ2-1, with TRBD2 identical over 10 bases. The CDR3 spans 14 residues. Germline loops: CDR1 SQVTM, CDR2 ANQGSEA. CDR3: CSVEAGGPYNEQFF. CDR3 nucleotide sequence: TGCAGCGTGGAAGCGGGGGGGCCCTACAATGAGCAGTTCTTC.